This TCR beta chain was retrieved from a study of control samples from healthy donors and cancer patients. Libraries were prepared by immunoSEQ multiplex PCR; TCRdb keeps only in-frame clonotypes and omits some of them. The sample has fewer than 30,000 clones, around nine tenths seen once. This CDR3 is built from 12 residues. The V gene lost 4 bases and the J gene lost 0 bases, with 1 base spanning the gap. Germline CDR1 and CDR2: SGHNT and YENEEA. Specimen: PBMCs. The rearrangement uses TRBV11-3 and TRBJ1-5; unclear D gene. The receptor was isolated from a woman aged 35 to 49 with lung cancer. The CDR3 reads CASSYSNQPQHF. The CDR3 coding sequence is TGTGCCAGCAGCTATAGCAATCAGCCCCAGCATTTT.